Listed below are T cell receptor beta chains from one sample, sequenced in a study of CD8 T cells in ankylosing spondylitis. TCRdb re-analysed the 5' RACE reads in MiXCR, keeping a single row per CDR3 protein. The sample lists approximately 300,000 distinct CDR3 sequences; more than 20% were seen once. The sequencing sample was made of blood, either unsorted or a sorted T cell fraction (not recorded which). The receptors were sampled from a female donor with ankylosing spondylitis or in good health (not recorded which). Each CDR3 is given with its conserved first and last residue. Fields, in order: D gene, J gene, V gene, CDR3 protein. A D gene is named only where the DNA matches it firmly.

- | TRBJ2-5 | TRBV20-1 | CSGEREETQYF
- | TRBJ1-1 | TRBV12-3/TRBV12-4 | CASSPIPGAEAFF
- | TRBJ1-2 | TRBV19 | CASTGSELNYGYTF
TRBD1 | TRBJ2-3 | TRBV24-1 | CATMTGGTDTQYF
- | TRBJ2-5 | TRBV7-2 | CASSLFQETQYF
- | TRBJ1-3 | TRBV7-6 | CASSLNRAWDTIYF
- | TRBJ2-1 | TRBV3-1 | CASSQGWKQFF
TRBD1 | TRBJ1-6 | TRBV3-1 | CASSTGGDSPLHF
- | TRBJ1-2 | TRBV12-3/TRBV12-4 | CASSSDDSRGYTF
- | TRBJ2-1 | TRBV4-1 | CASSQGPDRSYNEQFF
- | TRBJ2-3 | TRBV7-2 | CASSLANRYTQYF
- | TRBJ2-1 | TRBV29-1 | CSGSTYNEQFF
- | TRBJ2-1 | TRBV12-3/TRBV12-4 | CASRDRGEQFF
- | TRBJ1-1 | TRBV3-1 | CASSLMDRRAFF
- | TRBJ2-4 | TRBV5-1 | CASSLDRRDTRENIQYF
- | TRBJ2-5 | TRBV29-1 | CSVHTWGETQYF
TRBD2 | TRBJ2-3 | TRBV29-1 | CSVYSGSTDTQYF
- | TRBJ2-2 | TRBV3-1 | CASSLGPGGTGELFF
- | TRBJ2-7 | TRBV18 | CASSRAGTASSYEQYF
TRBD1 | TRBJ2-7 | TRBV28 | CASSPSGQGNVYEQYF
- | TRBJ2-5 | TRBV15 | CATSLNGETQYF
- | TRBJ1-1 | TRBV29-1 | CSVGREEGAFF
- | TRBJ2-2 | TRBV12-3/TRBV12-4 | CASSLPPNTGELFF
- | TRBJ2-1 | TRBV6-1 | CASKRSKEYNEQFF
TRBD1 | TRBJ2-5 | TRBV7-9 | CASSRRQGAGETQYF
- | TRBJ2-7 | TRBV12-3/TRBV12-4 | CASSLGLFSYEQYF
- | TRBJ1-3 | TRBV6-1 | CASISGGHSGNTIYF
TRBD2 | TRBJ2-1 | TRBV20-1 | CSARSGRHPIDANNEQFF
TRBD2 | TRBJ2-1 | TRBV10-3 | CAISELAGDNEQFF
- | TRBJ2-2 | TRBV21-1 | CASSKPPKNRGGLFF
- | TRBJ2-1 | TRBV25-1 | CASSEGGPVQFF
- | TRBJ2-3 | TRBV7-2 | CASGEGVYTDTQYF
TRBD1 | TRBJ1-2 | TRBV29-1 | CSVVDRVDGYTF
TRBD2 | TRBJ2-1 | TRBV20-1 | CSATPSGRYNEQFF
TRBD1 | TRBJ2-2 | TRBV7-2 | CASLRDRDAGELFF
- | TRBJ1-6 | TRBV27 | CASSFSWTVNNSPLHF
TRBD2 | TRBJ2-1 | TRBV20-1 | CSAFGLADNEQFF
- | TRBJ2-7 | TRBV5-1 | CASSKLEGRDEQYF
- | TRBJ2-7 | TRBV6-2/TRBV6-3 | CASSRSGTDFSSYEQYF
- | TRBJ2-3 | TRBV12-5 | CASGLPTDTQYF
- | TRBJ2-7 | TRBV6-1 | CASKRDYPYSEQYF
TRBD2 | TRBJ2-3 | TRBV7-2 | CASSLARGRRPSTDTQYF
- | TRBJ1-2 | TRBV20-1 | CSASSDGHYGYTF
TRBD2 | TRBJ2-3 | TRBV24-1 | CATSDSLAGPEDTQYF
TRBD2 | TRBJ2-3 | TRBV12-3/TRBV12-4 | CASSLGGRGHVDTQYF
TRBD1 | TRBJ1-2 | TRBV29-1 | CSVTQGDWGGYTF
- | TRBJ2-7 | TRBV4-3 | CASSQDHRAGYEQYF
TRBD2 | TRBJ2-7 | TRBV27 | CASSLGLAGAEQYF